This paragraph covers one TCR beta chain sequence. The antigen is undetermined. This sample was taken from a study of OX40 agonist ivuxolimab in advanced cancers. The trim removed 0 bases at V and 4 bases at J, leaving 8 bases unmatched. From germline, CDR1 is LGHNA and CDR2 YSLEER. The CDR3 runs 16 residues. Study results and limitations: Relative to CD4+ cells, CD8+ T cells on average had more expanded clones.

Data came from immunoSEQ multiplex PCR; TCRdb stores just in-frame clones and leaves some out. The table records some 63,000 clones, roughly 86% of them present only once. Sample: CD4+ or CD8+ T cells sorted from blood, taken in a trial of the OX40 agonist ivuxolimab. The chain joins TRBV4-3 to TRBJ1-1; 7 bases map to TRBD1. This TCR derives from an adult with an advanced solid tumor such as melanoma, head and neck, liver or kidney cancer. CDR3 sequence: CASSQDLRGQSTEAFF. The CDR3 DNA is TGCGCCAGCAGCCAAGATCTGAGGGGGCAGAGCACTGAAGCTTTCTTT.